Following are 25 T cell receptor beta chains from one sample sequenced in a study of T-cell reconstitution after alpha-beta-depleted transplantation in children. Unique molecular identifiers featured in how the TCRbeta library was prepared. Each CDR3 protein is one row after TCRdb ran MiXCR on the PCR reads. The sample includes approximately 980,000 distinct CDR3 sequences, under 30% of them seen just once. The starting material was PBMCs, mostly from graft donor cells, obtained 360 days after TCRalphabeta/CD19-depleted stem cell transplant. These receptors were collected from a boy younger than two who had a stem cell transplant for SCID, so the T cells may come from the graft donor.

J is TRBJ1-1 and V is TRBV4-3, with TRBD1 identical over 8 bases. The V gene end was trimmed by 0 bases and the J gene end by 3 bases; junction bases not matched to a gene: 12. Germline lookup yields CDR1 LGHNA and CDR2 YSLEER. This CDR3 is built from 18 residues. CDR3 coding DNA: TGCGCCAGCAGCCAAGATGAGGCGGACAGGGCTTATTACACTGAAGCTTTCTTT. Its protein product is CASSQDEADRAYYTEAFF.

V and J are TRBV30 and TRBJ1-1; TRBD1 might be the D (5 bases). V dropped 3 bases and J dropped 1 base, with 9 bases sitting between them. CDR1 is GTSNPN and CDR2 is SVGIG in the germline V gene (reference sequence). This CDR3 contains 13 residues. CDR3 in amino acids: CAWRTGGNTEAFF. As DNA, the CDR3 is TGTGCCTGGAGGACCGGGGGGAACACTGAAGCTTTCTTT.

The CDR3 sequence: CAIGTATDTQYF. The CDR3 coding sequence is TGTGCCATTGGGACTGCCACAGATACGCAGTATTTT. This sequence joins TRBV10-3 and TRBJ2-3, with D possibly being TRBD2 (6 bases). The CDR3 has 12 residues. V dropped 9 bases and J dropped 2 bases, with 9 bases sitting between them. Looked up from germline, CDR1 is ENHRY and CDR2 is SYGVKD.

Only a few counts were recorded for this clonotype. The chain couples TRBV7-6 to TRBJ2-7; D remains ambiguous. The germline gives CDR1 SGHVS, CDR2 FNYEAQ. Trimming shortened V by 6 bases and J by 6 bases, and 9 bases separated the two germline ends. This CDR3 has 11 residues. In DNA form, the CDR3 reads TGTGCCAGCAGTAACAGTCCCGAGCAGTACTTC. Its protein is CASSNSPEQYF.

This clonotype was picked up many times. The V gene is TRBV4-2, the J gene TRBJ2-5; the D gene is possibly TRBD2 (5 bases). Germline CDR1 and CDR2: LGHNA and YNFKEQ. This CDR3 spans 13 amino acids. V was cut by 8 bases and J by 4 bases, with 14 bases left in between. CDR3 loop: CASSSLLGETQYF. The DNA of the CDR3 is TGTGCCAGCTCTAGCTTGCTTGGAGAGACCCAGTACTTC.

This chain uses TRBV27 with TRBJ1-2; 10 nucleotides agree with TRBD1. This CDR3 spans 13 amino acids. J was trimmed by 6 bases and V by 3 bases; bases with no gene match: 1. Per germline, CDR1 MNHEY and CDR2 SMNVEV (reference sequence). The CDR3 sequence is CASSFGTGDGYTF. The CDR3 DNA follows: TGTGCCAGCAGTTTTGGGACAGGGGATGGCTACACCTTC.

The chain joins TRBV12-3 or TRBV12-4 to TRBJ2-5; 9 bases map to TRBD1. CDR3 length equals 16 residues. The ends lost 3 bases at V and 4 bases at J; junction bases unmatched: 9. The DNA of the CDR3 is TGTGCCAGCAGTTTTTCCTCCACAGGGGGCTTAGAGACCCAGTACTTC. Translated: CASSFSSTGGLETQYF.

The V gene is TRBV11-2, the J gene TRBJ2-5; tentative D call: TRBD2 (6 bases). Germline V gene sequence: CDR1 SGHAT, CDR2 FQNNGV. Trimming cost V 7 bases and J 5 bases, with 11 bases left between them. The CDR3 runs to 12 residues. This chain's CDR3 is CASTHGGETQYF. DNA of the CDR3: TGTGCCAGCACCCATGGGGGGGAGACCCAGTACTTC.

The chain couples TRBV7-6 to TRBJ2-4, with 10 bases lining up with TRBD1. J gave up 8 bases and V 5 bases, and 12 bases lay outside the gene matches. The CDR3 consists of 16 residues. Looked up from germline, CDR1 is SGHVS and CDR2 is FNYEAQ. The CDR3 sequence: CASSPPGTGVTHIQYF. The CDR3 DNA follows: TGTGCCAGCAGCCCCCCCGGGACAGGGGTAACTCACATTCAGTACTTC.

This clonotype was counted only a few times. In DNA form, the CDR3 reads TGTGCCAGCACCCGAGGACCTGAGCGGAGGACCCAGTACTTC. It encodes CASTRGPERRTQYF. The rearrangement joins TRBV12-3 or TRBV12-4 to TRBJ2-5; tentative D call: TRBD2 (5 bases). Trimming shortened V by 7 bases and J by 7 bases, and 19 bases separated the two germline ends. This CDR3 is built from 14 residues.

This clonotype was observed many times. Relative to the germline gene, one junction end is altered; a read error may explain this. The rearrangement joins TRBV14 to TRBJ2-5, with 7 nucleotides matching TRBD1. This CDR3 contains 13 residues. Germline CDR1 is SGHDN and CDR2 is FVKESK. The CDR3 is CASSQDIVTGANF. CDR3 DNA: TGTGCCAGCAGCCAAGATATCGTAACAGGGGCGAACTTC.

This chain links TRBV13 with TRBJ2-1, with D perhaps TRBD2 (6 bases). This CDR3 region has 14 residues. Germline CDR1 and CDR2: PRHDT and FYEKMQ (reference sequence). The germline V and J ends were trimmed by 8 bases and 9 bases, with 20 bases remaining between them. CDR3 nucleotide sequence: TGTGCCAGCCGAGTGGAGGGCGGTATCGGTGAGCAGTTCTTC. Amino acids: CASRVEGGIGEQFF.

This chain links TRBV12-3 or TRBV12-4 with TRBJ2-7; D is undetermined. V was clipped by 5 bases and J by 7 bases, with 18 bases between them. The length of the CDR3 is 14 residues. CDR3 sequence reads: CASSPDLSSNEQYF. As DNA, the CDR3 is TGTGCCAGCAGTCCTGACCTATCTTCGAATGAGCAGTACTTC.

The chain employs TRBV5-1 and TRBJ1-5; no clear D. Trimming removed 0 bases at V and 0 bases at J, with 7 bases between. This CDR3 spans 15 amino acids. CDR1 is SGHRS and CDR2 is YFSETQ in the germline V gene. CDR3 nucleotides: TGCGCCAGCAGCTTGGGACCAGTTAGCAATCAGCCCCAGCATTTT. It yields the protein CASSLGPVSNQPQHF.

This chain joins TRBV4-1 and TRBJ2-7; no clear D gene. V gave up 2 bases and J gave up 0 bases, with 17 bases separating them. In germline, CDR1 is MGHRA, CDR2 YSYEKL. The CDR3 totals 17 residues. The CDR3 is CASSQTPVGKSSYEQYF. CDR3 nucleotides: TGCGCCAGCAGCCAAACCCCAGTGGGGAAGAGCTCCTACGAGCAGTACTTC.

V and J are TRBV4-3 and TRBJ1-4, with 7 bases aligning to TRBD1. CDR3 length equals 14 residues. Germline CDR1 and CDR2: LGHNA and YSLEER. Germline trimming cut 4 bases from V and 4 bases from J; bases unmatched to any gene: 3. CDR3 bases: TGCGCCAGCAGCCGGGGACAGCTTAATGAAAAACTGTTTTTT. Translating gives CASSRGQLNEKLFF.

This clonotype occurred many times. This rearrangement joins TRBV12-3 or TRBV12-4 to TRBJ2-2, with 7 nucleotides matching TRBD1. J gave up 4 bases and V 6 bases, and 5 bases lay outside the gene matches. The CDR3 runs to 14 residues. CDR3 DNA sequence: TGTGCCAGCAGGAGACAGGGTTCCACCGGGGAGCTGTTTTTT. Translation: CASRRQGSTGELFF.

There are a few counts of this clonotype. The chain couples TRBV5-1 to TRBJ2-2, with D possibly being TRBD2 (6 bases). The CDR3 runs to 14 residues. Germline V lookup: CDR1 SGHRS, CDR2 YFSETQ. Trimming took 2 bases from V and 3 from J, leaving 8 bases between them. Here the CDR3 DNA reads TGCGCCAGCAGCTTCGGAGGGGACACCGGGGAGCTGTTTTTT. The encoded protein is CASSFGGDTGELFF.

There are a few counts of this clonotype. This CDR3 reads CASSSPDREGRIETQYF. CDR3 in DNA: TGTGCCAGCAGCTCCCCGGATCGCGAGGGGCGCATAGAGACCCAGTACTTC. The gene calls are TRBV7-9 and TRBJ2-5; perhaps D is TRBD1 or TRBD2 (5 bases each). The CDR3 extends over 17 amino acids. In germline, CDR1 is SEHNR, CDR2 FQNEAQ (reference sequence). Trimming removed 4 bases from V and 4 bases from J, with 22 bases in between. The full variable domain, in which reference TRBV7-9 and TRBJ2-5 provide the parts outside the CDR3, is DTGVSQNPRHKITKRGQNVTFRCDPISEHNRLYWYRQTLGQGPEFLTYFQNEAQLEKSRLLSDRFSAERPKGSFSTLEIQRTEQGDSAMYLCASSSPDREGRIETQYFGPGTRLLVL.

As regards this clonotype: The missing conserved phenylalanine or tryptophan at the end of this CDR3 makes a read error likely. The chain combines TRBV5-1 with TRBJ1-2, with 8 bases matching TRBD1. The V gene end was trimmed by 3 bases and the J gene end by 4 bases; junction bases not matched to a gene: 5. Germline V gene data show CDR1 as SGHRS and CDR2 as YFSETQ. This CDR3 is built from 14 residues. The CDR3 spells CASSYGQGGYGYTS. In nucleotides, the CDR3 is TGCGCCAGCAGCTACGGACAGGGTGGCTATGGCTACACCTCC.

This clonotype showed up just once. J is TRBJ1-3 and V is TRBV2; D possibly corresponds to TRBD1 (6 bases). The CDR3 length is 14 residues. V lost 6 bases, J lost 2 bases, and 11 bases lay in between. The germline V gene encodes CDR1 SNHLY and CDR2 FYNNEI. The CDR3 DNA reads TGTGCCAGCAGACCCTACAGGGCTGGAAACACCATATATTTT. Its protein product is CASRPYRAGNTIYF.

This clonotype was counted only a few times. V gene TRBV20-1 combines with J gene TRBJ2-2; no reliable D call. With 3 bases removed from V and 3 bases from J, the gap between germline ends came to 14 bases. The CDR3 runs 15 residues. Germline CDR1 is DFQATT and CDR2 is SNEGSKA (reference sequence). CDR3 nucleotide sequence: TGCAGTGCTAGGGCCTGGCTCGGGCACACCGGGGAGCTGTTTTTT. Its translation is CSARAWLGHTGELFF.

This clonotype was detected only a few times. The V and J genes are TRBV15 and TRBJ1-1; no firm D call. The germline gives CDR1 LNHNV, CDR2 YYDKDF (reference sequence). The CDR3 loop spans 17 amino acids. V was cut by 3 bases and J by 4 bases, with 21 bases left in between. Here the CDR3 reads CATSSGHGLRRATEAFF. The CDR3 DNA sequence: TGTGCCACCAGCAGTGGTCACGGACTCCGGCGGGCCACTGAAGCTTTCTTT.

At least ten counts were recorded for this clonotype. This chain's CDR3 is CASSWGDRVVGNIQYF. Here the CDR3 DNA reads TGCGCCAGCAGCTGGGGCGATCGGGTAGTAGGAAACATTCAGTACTTC. The V call is TRBV5-1, the J call TRBJ2-4; possible D gene TRBD1, 5 bases. Germline V gene sequence: CDR1 SGHRS, CDR2 YFSETQ. The CDR3 length is 16 residues. V was pared by 3 bases and J by 6 bases, with 19 bases between.

V and J are TRBV6-5 and TRBJ2-7, with TRBD1 as a possible D gene (5 bases). In germline, CDR1 is MNHEY, CDR2 SVGAGI. V dropped 4 bases and J dropped 3 bases, with 13 bases sitting between them. The CDR3 is made up of 14 amino acids. The DNA for the CDR3 is TGTGCCAGCAGTTCCGCAGGGAACCGCTACGAGCAGTACTTC. Protein product: CASSSAGNRYEQYF.